This is a list of T cell receptor beta chains from one sample in a study of beta chain features in type 1 diabetes. Sequencing was performed with immunoSEQ multiplex PCR; in TCRdb, only in-frame clones are kept and a portion is missing. The table has some 350,000 clones, around a tenth seen once. The sequenced sample consisted of central memory CD4+ T cells from blood. Receptors were obtained from a man aged 30-40 years with type 1 diabetes. CDR3s include the opening cysteine and the closing phenylalanine or tryptophan. A D gene is named only where the DNA matches it firmly. A clone size is listed for some rows: how often the clone was seen (once, few, many), or a class if it is expanded.

clone_size: many; d_call: -; v_call: TRBV14; j_call: TRBJ2-5; cdr3_nt: TGTGCCAGCAGCCGAGGGGCGGAGGAGACCCAGTACTTC; cdr3_aa: CASSRGAEETQYF
clone_size: -; d_call: TRBD2; v_call: TRBV28; j_call: TRBJ2-7; cdr3_nt: TGTGCCAGCAGTTTTCCCCGCGGGGGTCTGTACGAGCAGTACTTC; cdr3_aa: CASSFPRGGLYEQYF
clone_size: few; d_call: TRBD2; v_call: TRBV28; j_call: TRBJ2-5; cdr3_nt: TGTGCCAGCAGTTTACGGTTGGAAGCGGGAGATCCGGAGACCCAGTACTTC; cdr3_aa: CASSLRLEAGDPETQYF
clone_size: many; d_call: TRBD1; v_call: TRBV9; j_call: TRBJ2-7; cdr3_nt: TGTGCCAGCAGCGCAGGACAGGGCGGTGAGGCGCAGTACTTC; cdr3_aa: CASSAGQGGEAQYF
clone_size: -; d_call: -; v_call: TRBV28; j_call: TRBJ1-1; cdr3_nt: TGTGCCAGCAGTTTGGTAGAGATCACTGAAGCTTTCTTT; cdr3_aa: CASSLVEITEAFF
clone_size: -; d_call: -; v_call: TRBV27; j_call: TRBJ2-1; cdr3_nt: TGTGCCAGCAGTTTAGGGGTGGTGCCCGAGCAGTTCTTC; cdr3_aa: CASSLGVVPEQFF
clone_size: -; d_call: TRBD2; v_call: TRBV7-3; j_call: TRBJ2-1; cdr3_nt: TGTGCCAGCAGCTTAGGGCGGGGTGTGGGACTAGCGGCCAGCTCCTACAATGAGCAGTTCTTC; cdr3_aa: CASSLGRGVGLAASSYNEQFF
clone_size: few; d_call: TRBD1; v_call: TRBV19; j_call: TRBJ2-2; cdr3_nt: TGTGCCAGCGAATTGGGACAGGGGTTGGCCGGGGAGCTGTTTTTT; cdr3_aa: CASELGQGLAGELFF
clone_size: few; d_call: TRBD1; v_call: TRBV5-1; j_call: TRBJ2-5; cdr3_nt: TGCGCCAGCAGCTTACGACAGGGAGAGGAGACCCAGTACTTC; cdr3_aa: CASSLRQGEETQYF
clone_size: -; d_call: -; v_call: TRBV5-6; j_call: TRBJ2-3; cdr3_nt: TGTGCCAGCAGCGCCCCAGGGGTCCGTGGAGATACGCAGTATTTT; cdr3_aa: CASSAPGVRGDTQYF
clone_size: -; d_call: TRBD1; v_call: TRBV28; j_call: TRBJ1-4; cdr3_nt: TGTGCCAGCAGTCCCTGGACAGGTTTAATGGCAACTAATGAAAAACTGTTTTTT; cdr3_aa: CASSPWTGLMATNEKLFF
clone_size: -; d_call: -; v_call: TRBV28; j_call: TRBJ2-4; cdr3_nt: TGTGCCAGCAGTGCATTCCTACAGGGTACCCTAGCCAAAAACATTCAGTACTTC; cdr3_aa: CASSAFLQGTLAKNIQYF